Below, 26 T cell receptor beta chains from the same sample are listed, as sequenced in a study of blood T cell repertoires in COVID-19. Method: immunoSEQ multiplex PCR; TCRdb's copy keeps in-frame clones and lacks some. The sample yields roughly 18,000 clones, more than 65% seen once. Sequenced material: peripheral blood. Receptors originate from a man in his 70s with COVID-19, enrolled during active disease.

This chain connects TRBV27 to TRBJ1-5; D is perhaps TRBD1 (6 bases). Trimming removed 3 bases from V and 6 bases from J, with 18 bases in between. CDR1 is MNHEY, CDR2 SMNVEV, per germline (reference sequence). This CDR3 is 16 amino acids long. The CDR3 sequence: CASSFNFVRGGQPQHF. The CDR3, as DNA: TGTGCCAGCAGTTTCAACTTCGTCAGGGGTGGTCAGCCCCAGCATTTT.

V gene TRBV10-3 combines with J gene TRBJ1-3; 7 bases are a match to TRBD1. Germline loops: CDR1 ENHRY, CDR2 SYGVKD. V was pared by 7 bases and J by 0 bases, with 6 bases of the junction left unmatched. CDR3 size: 15 residues. The CDR3 DNA reads TGTGCCATCAAGGGGGCAGCAGCCTCTGGAAACACCATATATTTT. Protein: CAIKGAAASGNTIYF.

This clone was detected a few times. The DNA of the CDR3 is TGTGCCAGCAGCCCCCCGGCGGGGAACTATGGCTACACCTTC. It codes for CASSPPAGNYGYTF. The V gene is TRBV5-4, the J gene TRBJ1-2; D is unclear. Germline lookup yields CDR1 SGHNT and CDR2 YYREEE (reference sequence). The CDR3 covers 14 residues. The V end was cut by 4 bases, the J end by 2 bases, with 12 bases between.

This clone was picked up a small number of times. The rearrangement uses TRBV5-5 and TRBJ2-7, with D uncertain. Trimming removed 1 base at V and 2 bases at J, with 10 bases between. The CDR3 runs 14 residues. Germline loops: CDR1 SGHKS, CDR2 YYEKEE (reference sequence). The CDR3: CASSLQLITYEQYF. The CDR3 DNA reads as TGTGCCAGCAGCTTGCAACTGATAACCTACGAGCAGTACTTC.

The chain is built from TRBV10-1 and TRBJ2-2, with 8 bases fitting TRBD2. CDR1 and CDR2 (germline): WNHNN, SYGVQD (reference sequence). The CDR3 loop spans 15 amino acids. Losses at the gene ends were 6 bases for V and 5 bases for J; bases not matched to a gene: 8. The CDR3 sequence is CASSSGGTGTGELFF. In DNA form, the CDR3 reads TGCGCCAGCAGCTCGGGGGGGACTGGGACCGGGGAGCTGTTTTTT.

This CDR3 is CATSSRTSGDYNEQFF. The CDR3 DNA sequence: TGTGCCACCAGCTCCCGGACTAGCGGCGATTACAATGAGCAGTTCTTC. The chain uses TRBV15 and TRBJ2-1; 10 nucleotides match TRBD2. CDR3 length: 16 residues. From germline, CDR1 is LNHNV and CDR2 YYDKDF (reference sequence). V trimming: 5 bases; J trimming: 4 bases; junction bases outside the gene matches: 8.

The rearrangement links TRBV5-1 to TRBJ2-1; D is possibly TRBD2 (5 bases). The length of the CDR3 is 15 residues. The ends were cut back, 4 bases at V and 7 bases at J, with 18 bases in the middle. Germline CDR1 reads SGHRS; CDR2 reads YFSETQ. CDR3 residues: CASSGSGLLGNEQFF. CDR3 bases: TGCGCCAGCAGCGGGTCCGGACTCCTGGGGAATGAGCAGTTCTTC.

The chain recombines TRBV7-2 with TRBJ2-5, with TRBD1 as a possible D gene (6 bases). Germline values: CDR1 SGHTA, CDR2 FQGNSA. Trimming pared 4 bases from V and 2 bases from J, leaving 8 bases between. This CDR3 has 13 amino acids. Here the CDR3 DNA reads TGTGCCAGCAGCTGGACAGCTCAAGAGACCCAGTACTTC. Translation: CASSWTAQETQYF.

This clone counts as large (0.1 to 1%). The junction differs from germline at one of its ends, possibly a read error. V is TRBV6-6 and J is TRBJ2-7, with a tentative D call TRBD1 (6 bases). Germline V gene data show CDR1 as MNHNY and CDR2 as SVGAGI (reference sequence). The CDR3 totals 11 residues. The CDR3: CASSYDGDIRF. The CDR3 nucleotides read TGTGCCAGCAGTTACGATGGGGACATCAGGTTC.

The chain combines TRBV7-6 with TRBJ1-4, with 9 bases aligning to TRBD1. CDR1 and CDR2 from the germline V gene are SGHVS and FNYEAQ. This CDR3 is built from 16 residues. V lost 0 bases, J lost 3 bases, and 2 bases stayed unmatched. The DNA of the CDR3 is TGTGCCAGCAGCTTAGCCAGGACAGGGGCTAATGAAAAACTGTTTTTT. Its protein is CASSLARTGANEKLFF.

This rearrangement joins TRBV5-1 to TRBJ2-2, with D possibly TRBD2 on 6 matching bases. Germline V gene data show CDR1 as SGHRS and CDR2 as YFSETQ. Trimming cost V 4 bases and J 5 bases, with 15 bases left between them. The CDR3 runs to 15 residues. The CDR3 loop is CASSVRDSQTGELFF. The DNA for the CDR3 is TGCGCCAGCAGCGTTCGGGACTCCCAAACCGGGGAGCTGTTTTTT.

The chain joins TRBV29-1 to TRBJ1-2; 9 bases are shared with TRBD1. The CDR3 extends over 12 amino acids. Trimming at V came to 3 bases and at J to 7 bases, leaving 3 bases not matched to a gene. CDR1 SQVTM and CDR2 ANQGSEA come from the germline V gene. CDR3 amino acids: CSVEDRGGGYTF. CDR3 nucleotide sequence: TGCAGCGTTGAGGACAGGGGAGGTGGCTACACCTTC. The entire variable domain, with the rest obtained from reference TRBV29-1 and TRBJ1-2, is as follows: SAVISQKPSRDICQRGTSLTIQCQVDSQVTMMFWYRQQPGQSLTLIATANQGSEATYESGFVIDKFPISRPNLTFSTLTVSNMSPEDSSIYLCSVEDRGGGYTFGSGTRLTVV.

This clone was found once. The CDR3 here is CASSLWGESNTGELFF. CDR3 coding DNA: TGCGCCAGCAGCCTTTGGGGGGAATCAAACACCGGGGAGCTGTTTTTT. The V and J genes are TRBV4-1 and TRBJ2-2; D is possibly TRBD2 (6 bases). Trimming stripped 4 bases from V and 2 bases from J, with 14 bases between. The CDR3 covers 16 residues. CDR1 MGHRA and CDR2 YSYEKL come from the germline V gene.

This chain links TRBV30 with TRBJ1-5, with D possibly being TRBD1 (5 bases). The CDR3 totals 14 residues. Trimming removed 0 bases at V and 4 bases at J, with 10 bases between. Germline V gene lookup returns CDR1 GTSNPN and CDR2 SVGIG (reference sequence). DNA for the CDR3: TGTGCCTGGAGTGTGGGCAGGGATAATCAGCCCCAGCATTTT. This encodes CAWSVGRDNQPQHF.

The V and J genes are TRBV18 and TRBJ1-1; tentative D call: TRBD1 (5 bases). Germline assignment: CDR1 KGHSH and CDR2 LQKENI. The ends were cut back, 0 bases at V and 6 bases at J, with 5 bases in the middle. CDR3 length: 12 amino acids. The CDR3 DNA follows: TGTGCCAGCTCACCACCGGGGCCTGAAGCTTTCTTT. It codes for CASSPPGPEAFF.

The J gene is TRBJ1-5, the V gene TRBV2; 8 positions agree with TRBD1. The CDR3 runs to 15 residues. J gave up 2 bases and V 5 bases, and 5 bases lay outside the gene matches. Germline assignment: CDR1 SNHLY and CDR2 FYNNEI. The CDR3, as DNA: TGTGCCAGCAGTACTCAGGGGGCTGGCAATCAGCCCCAGCATTTT. Residues: CASSTQGAGNQPQHF.

The V gene is TRBV10-3, the J gene TRBJ2-7, with 7 bases that match TRBD1. The CDR3 length is 12 residues. V gave up 11 bases and J gave up 3 bases; unmatched junction bases: 7. Germline CDR1 is ENHRY and CDR2 is SYGVKD. The CDR3, as DNA: TGTGCCGCCTCGGGACAGATCTACGAGCAGTACTTC. It is translated as CAASGQIYEQYF.

The chain has TRBV15 and TRBJ1-5; D is undetermined. CDR1 and CDR2 from the germline V gene are LNHNV and YYDKDF (reference sequence). This CDR3 has 13 residues. V gave up 0 bases and J gave up 6 bases, with 6 bases separating them. CDR3 sequence: CATSRERGQPQHF. CDR3 bases: TGTGCCACCAGCAGAGAGCGGGGTCAGCCCCAGCATTTT.

The genes are TRBV4-1 and TRBJ2-7; 7 bases match TRBD1. J gave up 5 bases and V 4 bases, and 8 bases lay outside the gene matches. This CDR3 spans 14 amino acids. In germline, CDR1 is MGHRA, CDR2 YSYEKL. The CDR3 loop is CASSPSQGYDEQYF. Written as DNA, the CDR3 is TGCGCCAGCAGCCCGTCACAGGGGTACGACGAGCAGTACTTC.

The chain recombines TRBV11-2 with TRBJ2-3; 7 bases fit TRBD2. There are 15 residues in the CDR3. V gave up 3 bases and J gave up 5 bases; unmatched junction bases: 8. From germline, CDR1 is SGHAT and CDR2 FQNNGV. CDR3 residues: CASSLVGREVDTQYF. The CDR3, as DNA: TGTGCCAGCAGCTTGGTAGGGAGGGAGGTAGATACGCAGTATTTT.

The V gene is TRBV3-1 (or the pseudogene TRBV3-2), the J gene TRBJ1-3; D not resolved. The CDR3 is 15 amino acids. Per the germline V gene, CDR1 is LGHDT and CDR2 is YNNKEL (reference sequence). V was clipped by 0 bases and J by 2 bases, with 8 bases between them. In DNA form, the CDR3 reads TGTGCCAGCAGCCAAGATGTACACACTGGAAACACCATATATTTT. It codes for CASSQDVHTGNTIYF.

The CDR3 DNA reads TGTGCCTGGATTGAGGGTTGGACTGAAGCTTTCTTT. It translates to CAWIEGWTEAFF. The rearrangement uses TRBV30 and TRBJ1-1, with unresolved D. The V end was cut by 4 bases, the J end by 5 bases, with 11 bases between. Per germline, CDR1 GTSNPN and CDR2 SVGIG (reference sequence). The CDR3 has 12 residues.

The chain links TRBV9 to TRBJ2-2; 10 nucleotides match TRBD2. Unmatched junction bases numbered 3, after V lost 0 bases and J lost 4 bases. Germline CDR1 and CDR2: SGDLS and YYNGEE. The CDR3 totals 16 residues. CDR3 sequence reads: CASSVDSGRVTGELFF. The CDR3 DNA sequence: TGTGCCAGCAGCGTAGACAGCGGGAGGGTCACCGGGGAGCTGTTTTTT.

In DNA, the CDR3 is TGTGCCAGCGGGAGCTCCTACGAGCAGTACTTC. Translated, it gives CASGSSYEQYF. The chain uses TRBV13 and TRBJ2-7, with a tentative D call TRBD2 (5 bases). The germline V and J ends were trimmed by 8 bases and 0 bases, with 5 bases remaining between them. Germline V gives CDR1 PRHDT, CDR2 FYEKMQ (reference sequence). The CDR3 loop spans 11 amino acids.

V gene TRBV10-3 combines with J gene TRBJ1-5; D unresolved. CDR1 is ENHRY, CDR2 SYGVKD, per germline. Trimming pared 6 bases from V and 2 bases from J, leaving 11 bases between. This CDR3 has 14 amino acids. The CDR3 bases are TGTGCCATCAGCGACGGTCGGGGCAATCAGCCCCAGCATTTT. It codes for CAISDGRGNQPQHF.

The rearrangement joins TRBV2 to TRBJ1-1; D perhaps matches TRBD1 (5 bases). The V gene lost 5 bases and the J gene lost 0 bases, with 16 bases spanning the gap. This CDR3 spans 16 amino acids. Germline assignment: CDR1 SNHLY and CDR2 FYNNEI. CDR3 DNA: TGTGCCAGCAGTTGGGGAAAGGGACTTTTGAACACTGAAGCTTTCTTT. Encoded protein: CASSWGKGLLNTEAFF. The full variable domain, completed using reference TRBV2 and TRBJ1-1, is EPEVTQTPSHQVTQMGQEVILRCVPISNHLYFYWYRQILGQKVEFLVSFYNNEISEKSEIFDDQFSVERPDGSNFTLKIRSTKLEDSAMYFCASSWGKGLLNTEAFFGQGTRLTVV.